This paragraph covers one T cell receptor (beta chain) sequence. The antigen this receptor binds is unknown. One end of the junction fails to match germline, which may point to a read error. Its CDR3 holds 16 amino acids, cysteine through phenylalanine. Only the CDR3 portion is preserved as DNA: 48 bases, with reading frame beginning at the first base. CDR1 and CDR2, looked up from the germline V gene (reference sequence), are MNHNY and SVGAGI. The entry originates in a study of tumor-infiltrating lymphocytes in primary liver carcinoma (dated by TCRdb to between 2016 and 2019). Describing the broader study: Hepatocellular carcinoma (four) or combined HCC and intrahepatic cholangiocarcinoma (one) was present in the five patients, who were three men and two women aged 30 to 69 years. Tumors of the five patients were stage T1-T3 N0M0 with maximum diameters of roughly 4 to 11 cm. Roughly 3.65 to 8 million productive TCRbeta reads were obtained per sample, and no significant difference in read depth was found between tissue types. Across five regions of each liver tumor, along with adjacent normal tissue and blood, the study brought together TCRbeta repertoire sequencing, expression microarrays and whole-exome sequencing. TCRbeta repertoire sequencing covered 35 specimens from 5 patients: about 25 tumor regions, 5 adjacent noncancerous liver tissues and 5 peripheral blood samples. Technical replicate repertoires showed high reproducibility, with mean shared-clone rates approximately 0.9 and correlation coefficients above 0.95.

A constant-region primer and ProtoScript II reverse transcriptase were used to reverse-transcribe TCRbeta-specific cDNA from approximately 450 ng total RNA. Construction of the TCRbeta libraries relied on three nested rounds of multiplex PCR, following a slightly modified ARM-PCR procedure. The first two PCR rounds used multiplex TRBV1-TRBV30 forward primers with a Cbeta reverse primer, each for 10 cycles. A final 25-cycle PCR with Deep VentR polymerase added sample barcodes and Illumina adapters. Before sequencing, amplicons of 200-500 bp were purified from gel using a QIAquick gel extraction kit. TCRbeta amplicons were sequenced on an Illumina HiSeq 2500 with 250-bp paired-end reads. Per the original workflow: Reads were quality-trimmed with Trimmomatic v0.33, and paired reads were merged with FLASH v1.2.11 to recover full CDR3 sequences. V, D and J germline segments were assigned to the rearranged TCRbeta sequences using MiGEC v1.2.1b. VDJtools v1.0.0 computed clonotype statistics and Shannon-Wiener diversity indices. Except for diversity analysis, only each sample's 250 most abundant clonotypes were used in subsequent analyses to reduce sampling bias. TCRdb handled the public reads itself, with Q25 trimming in fastp and clone calling in MiXCR, and kept productive beta chains. Duplicate CDR3 protein sequences are folded into a single record with the most common DNA and genes. V and J calls and clone size were set by TCRdb, not the authors. This sample has around 99,000 distinct CDR3 sequences in its table, and around 68% of those were observed once. The biggest ten clones account for 25% to 35% of the sample.

Total RNA and DNA were co-extracted without cell sorting from about 19-30 mg of bulk tissue using the AllPrep DNA/RNA mini kit. Between November 2015 and 2016, a handful of patients in China with histopathologically diagnosed primary liver carcinoma had surgical resection. Patients had chronic HBV infection and were treatment-naive at sampling. Each fresh piece of tumor and adjacent tissue was cut in two, with one half stored in RNAlater at -80 degrees C and the other half sent for histology. Results the study describes overall, beyond this receptor: Because sequencing covered only the TCR beta chain and unpaired alpha chains were not captured, true repertoire diversity is likely underestimated. Pairs of tumor regions showed greater repertoire overlap (mean about 36%) than tumor-adjacent pairs (approximately 17%) or tumor-blood pairs (roughly 15%), which is consistent with antigen-driven expansion. Because the samples were bulk and unsorted, CD4+ and CD8+ T cell repertoires could not be compared. Compared with blood, tumors had a significantly larger share of the repertoire taken up by the top 250 clones (p = 0.039). The study included only four or five patients, and the authors note findings should be validated in a larger study.

Sequenced: tumor-adjacent normal liver tissue. The chain employs TRBV6-6 and TRBJ2-5; 5 matching bases give a weak D call of TRBD1. The receptor was isolated from a man aged 40-49 years with primary liver carcinoma and hepatitis B virus infection. The CDR3 protein: CASSYLGGRVSETHYF. In nucleotides, the sequence is TGTGCCAGCAGTTACCTCGGTGGCAGGGTATCGGAGACCCACTACTTC.